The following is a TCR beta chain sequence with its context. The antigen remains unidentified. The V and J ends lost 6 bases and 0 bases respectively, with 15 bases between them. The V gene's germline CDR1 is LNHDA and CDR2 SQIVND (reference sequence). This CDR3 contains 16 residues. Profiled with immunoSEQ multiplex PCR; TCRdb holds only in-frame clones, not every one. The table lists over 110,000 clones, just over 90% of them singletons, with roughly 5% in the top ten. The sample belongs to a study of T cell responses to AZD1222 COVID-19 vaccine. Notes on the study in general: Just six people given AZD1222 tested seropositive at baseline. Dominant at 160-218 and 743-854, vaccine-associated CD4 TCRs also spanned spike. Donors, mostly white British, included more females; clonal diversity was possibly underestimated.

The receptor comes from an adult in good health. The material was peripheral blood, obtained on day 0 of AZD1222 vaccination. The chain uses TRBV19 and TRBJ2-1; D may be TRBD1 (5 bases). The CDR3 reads CASRPWGGNSYNEQFF. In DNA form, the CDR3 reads TGTGCCAGTAGGCCCTGGGGCGGTAACTCCTACAATGAGCAGTTCTTC.